These 14 T cell receptor beta chains were all obtained from the same sample, sequenced in a study of T cells in Graves' hyperthyroidism and ophthalmopathy. RNA transcripts provided the source from which TCR beta CDR3 regions were amplified. HTBI primers were used for first-round RT-PCR of the TCR CDR3. One entry per CDR3 protein, called by TCRdb with MiXCR from the multiplex PCR reads. The sample holds more than 600,000 distinct CDR3 sequences, around 17% seen once. The sample consisted of blood. These receptor sequences come from a young man with Graves' hyperthyroidism.

This clonotype was found many times. The chain is built from TRBV11-3 and TRBJ2-1; possible D gene TRBD2, 6 bases. From germline, CDR1 is SGHNT and CDR2 YENEEA. Trimming pared 2 bases from V and 5 bases from J, leaving 10 bases between. The CDR3 is 14 residues long. CDR3 bases: TGTGCCAGCAGCTTAAGTGGCGGGAACAATGAGCAGTTCTTC. Its translation: CASSLSGGNNEQFF.

This clonotype was counted many times. The chain carries TRBV6-2 or TRBV6-3 and TRBJ2-1; a possible D gene is TRBD2 (5 bases). Germline CDR1 reads MNHEY; CDR2 reads SVGEGT. The V gene lost 6 bases and the J gene lost 1 base, with 22 bases spanning the gap. The CDR3 contains 18 residues. The CDR3 region is CASSTPGLAIRSYNEQFF. The CDR3, as DNA: TGTGCCAGCAGCACTCCGGGCCTAGCCATTCGATCCTACAATGAGCAGTTCTTC.

The table lists this clonotype with a few counts. This chain joins TRBV7-9 and TRBJ1-1; D is ambiguous. The germline V and J ends were trimmed by 5 bases and 7 bases, with 11 bases remaining between them. Germline CDR1 and CDR2: SEHNR and FQNEAQ (reference sequence). This CDR3 is built from 12 residues. The CDR3 nucleotides read TGTGCCAGCAGCCCCAACATGGATGAAGCTTTCTTT. Encoded protein: CASSPNMDEAFF.

This clonotype was found a few times. The chain employs TRBV28 and TRBJ2-3; D is perhaps TRBD1 or TRBD2 (5 bases each). The germline V gene encodes CDR1 MDHEN and CDR2 SYDVKM. This CDR3 spans 14 amino acids. Trimming pared 4 bases from V and 4 bases from J, leaving 12 bases between. The CDR3 DNA sequence: TGTGCCAGCAGTTGGGACCGTCACGCAGATACGCAGTATTTT. Translation: CASSWDRHADTQYF.

This clonotype was observed many times. DNA of the CDR3: TGTGCCAGCAGTTTACGACGGGACCCCCCGGATACGCAGTATTTT. Its translation: CASSLRRDPPDTQYF. This chain connects TRBV28 to TRBJ2-3, with D perhaps matching TRBD1 or TRBD2 (5 bases each). This CDR3 is 15 amino acids long. CDR1 and CDR2 from the germline V gene are MDHEN and SYDVKM. Between the trimmed V and J ends, which lost 2 bases and 6 bases, there was a span of 15 bases.

This clonotype was counted between two and nine times. This chain uses TRBV20-1 with TRBJ2-2; TRBD1 or TRBD2 may be the D gene (5 bases each). The ends were cut back, 0 bases at V and 4 bases at J, with 12 bases in the middle. Germline V gene lookup returns CDR1 DFQATT and CDR2 SNEGSKA (reference sequence). The CDR3 is made up of 15 amino acids. CDR3 in amino acids: CSARDGGIVTGELFF. Written as DNA, the CDR3 is TGCAGTGCTAGAGATGGGGGTATAGTCACCGGGGAGCTGTTTTTT.

This clonotype was counted at least ten times. The V and J genes are TRBV2 and TRBJ1-5; 7 bases agree with TRBD1. The V gene end was trimmed by 7 bases and the J gene end by 1 base; junction bases not matched to a gene: 7. This CDR3 comprises 15 residues. Germline V gene lookup returns CDR1 SNHLY and CDR2 FYNNEI. CDR3 residues: CASTGKGASNQPQHF. The CDR3 nucleotides are TGTGCCAGCACGGGTAAGGGGGCCAGCAATCAGCCCCAGCATTTT. The whole variable domain, remainder taken from reference TRBV2 and TRBJ1-5, is EPEVTQTPSHQVTQMGQEVILRCVPISNHLYFYWYRQILGQKVEFLVSFYNNEISEKSEIFDDQFSVERPDGSNFTLKIRSTKLEDSAMYFCASTGKGASNQPQHFGDGTRLSIL.

This clonotype occurred a few times. The rearrangement uses TRBV3-1 and TRBJ2-2, with no clear D. Trimming took off 0 bases at V and 4 bases at J, with 3 bases between the two ends. The CDR3 loop spans 13 amino acids. Germline lookup yields CDR1 LGHDT and CDR2 YNNKEL (reference sequence). The CDR3 sequence: CASSQDATGELFF. The CDR3 nucleotides are TGTGCCAGCAGCCAAGACGCCACCGGGGAGCTGTTTTTT.

V is TRBV20-1 and J is TRBJ1-3, with D hard to call. Trimming removed 3 bases at V and 2 bases at J, with 14 bases between. Germline-derived CDR1 and CDR2 are DFQATT and SNEGSKA (reference sequence). This CDR3 has 15 amino acids. DNA of the CDR3: TGCAGTGCTAGGATCTTGAGGGTGCCTGGAAACACCATATATTTT. Translation gives CSARILRVPGNTIYF.

This clonotype was found many times. The rearrangement links TRBV27 to TRBJ2-7; possible D gene TRBD2, 5 bases. The length of the CDR3 is 17 residues. V dropped 8 bases and J dropped 0 bases, with 23 bases sitting between them. Looked up from germline, CDR1 is MNHEY and CDR2 is SMNVEV (reference sequence). CDR3 loop: CASFPIAPHGVSYEQYF. The CDR3 nucleotides are TGTGCCAGCTTCCCTATTGCACCCCACGGGGTCTCCTACGAGCAGTACTTC.

V usage is TRBV4-3 and J usage is TRBJ2-2; D remains unclear. The CDR3 totals 14 residues. Trimming removed 0 bases at V and 7 bases at J, with 9 bases between. Looked up from germline, CDR1 is LGHNA and CDR2 is YSLEER. This CDR3 is CASSQDHGRGELFF. The CDR3, as DNA: TGCGCCAGCAGCCAAGATCACGGTCGCGGGGAGCTGTTTTTT.

The rearrangement uses TRBV29-1 and TRBJ2-7, with 10 bases lining up with TRBD1. Losses at the gene ends were 1 base for V and 1 base for J; bases not matched to a gene: 4. The CDR3 length is 15 residues. Germline CDR1 SQVTM, CDR2 ANQGSEA. CDR3 sequence reads: CSVEGGQGRSYEQYF. CDR3 coding DNA: TGCAGCGTTGAAGGGGGACAGGGGAGGTCCTACGAGCAGTACTTC.

The sample holds many counts of this clonotype. The chain combines TRBV2 with TRBJ2-1, with 8 positions matching TRBD2. Germline values: CDR1 SNHLY, CDR2 FYNNEI. V dropped 10 bases and J dropped 2; count of bases not matched to a gene: 13. The CDR3 loop spans 16 amino acids. The CDR3 nucleotides are TGTGCCATTCGGAGCAGCGGGAGTTCCCCCTACAATGAGCAGTTCTTC. This gives the protein CAIRSSGSSPYNEQFF.

The chain is built from TRBV28 and TRBJ1-2; 7 bases fit TRBD1. The CDR3 runs to 13 residues. The ends lost 5 bases at V and 4 bases at J; junction bases unmatched: 4. Germline loops: CDR1 MDHEN, CDR2 SYDVKM. The CDR3 protein is CASSPDRAYGYTF. CDR3 DNA: TGTGCCAGCAGTCCAGACAGGGCCTATGGCTACACCTTC.